This T cell receptor beta chain emerged from a study of CD4 T cells in relation to SARS-CoV-2 and coronaviruses (dated by TCRdb to about 2021). Background on the whole study: The ViraFEST assay cultured PBMCs with antigen for around nine days, then sequenced TCR beta CDR3s to find antigen-specific clonal expansions. The Adaptive Biotechnologies TCR-sequencing kit was used to sequence samples from a few pre-COVID donors and the naive versus memory experiments, whereas other data were Illumina-based. Among the approximately 12 convalescent patients, 8 males and 4 females were included, and two of the subjects were Hispanic. At the level of individual TCR clonotypes, the study evaluated whether memory CD4+ T cells crossreact between the spike proteins of SARS-CoV-2 and those of common cold coronaviruses. Across all 12 patients in the convalescent cohort, the median age was roughly 36 years, with a range of roughly 21 to 75 years. HLA restriction was mapped for shared crossreactive spike epitopes using patient-derived lymphoblastoid cell lines. A different TCR-beta assay, based on Illumina, was used to sequence expansion assays from other donors in the study. Summary of the overall study and its limitations: Sequencing of naive versus memory cells indicated that the assay detects memory recall responses, not primary responses primed during culture. The study was constrained by small numbers of patients and of tested TCRs. In around two thirds of donors, memory CD4+ clonotypes turned up that crossrecognized SARS-CoV-2 and at least one common cold coronavirus spike. Because no donor provided both pre-pandemic and post-infection samples, tracing the source of pre-existing responses was limited. Compared with monoreactive clones, crossreactive clones had significantly weaker SARS-CoV-2-driven expansion, a result consistent with antigenic imprinting. Since the crossreactivity analysis centred on spike protein, crossreactivity against other viral proteins was not assessed.

Naive and memory CD4+ T cells were separated from cryopreserved PBMCs through CD4 enrichment, which was followed by EasySep naive CD4+ T cell enrichment. For 9 to 10 days, about 10^5 sorted naive or memory CD4+ T cells were cultured together with CEF peptides and T cell-depleted PBMCs at a 1:1 ratio. Triplicate replicate wells were generally used for each peptide culture condition. Ficoll-Paque PLUS gradient centrifugation was used to isolate PBMCs from either whole blood or leukapheresis product. PBMCs were either cryopreserved at -140 degrees C or used fresh in the expansion assay. The QIAamp Micro DNA Kit was used to extract genomic DNA from the CD4+ T cells. Remarks on this clone: The antigen it binds to is not known. No base quality information exists; no much larger clone differs at one position.

CEF-cultured naive and memory CD4+ T cell DNA received survey-level immunoSEQ TCR-beta sequencing. Turning to the authors' computational methods: During preprocessing, nonproductive sequences were removed, along with CDR3s that did not begin with C, did not end with F or W, or were shorter than 7 amino acids. Antigen-specific clonotypes were called with the MANAFEST web app, based on expansion relative to reference and other culture wells. A clone was considered positive if the clone showed significant expansion compared with the reference culture in 2 of 3 replicate wells at an FDR below 0.05. To be called positive, a clone also had to show significant expansion compared with every other tandem well and an odds ratio greater than 5. Cultured and uncultured naive and memory CD4+ repertoires were searched for previously identified spike- and CEF-reactive CDR3s. Pairwise Levenshtein distance, computed with the stringdist R package after three terminal residues were trimmed from each end, was used as the measure of CDR3 homology. TCRdb mirrors the immuneACCESS table, restricted to in-frame sequences. Some clones are absent from its copies; in checked studies, under half trace to an unresolved V gene, and the reason for the others is unknown. That table furnishes V, J and clone size, whereas the DNA furnished D and trimming. This sample comprises 35,000 to 45,000 clones, 70% to 85% of them detected only once. Of the sample, about a fifth is held by the ten largest clones.

CDR1 and CDR2 were assigned from the germline V gene (reference sequence) as MNHEY and SMNVEV. Counted from cysteine to phenylalanine, this CDR3 has 15 amino acids. CDR3 DNA only is kept here, 45 bases in frame from base 1. V is trimmed back by 3 bases and J by 3 bases, and the junction contains 4 bases that no gene match accounts for. The rearranged chain carries TRBV27 and TRBJ1-2; the junction holds 10 bases that match TRBD1. The sequence derives from an adult with COVID-19. Source material: memory CD4+ T cells from PBMCs, cultured in vitro. What the cell subset or site label conveys for this sample: memory (non-naive) CD4+ T cells. The DNA sequence follows: TGTGCCAGCAGTTTTGGAGGGACAGGGGACTATGGCTACACCTTC. Its coded protein is CASSFGGTGDYGYTF.